One sample yielded the 26 T cell receptor beta chains listed below, sequenced in a study of CDR3 diversity in severe acne. TCRdb fed the PCR reads into MiXCR, producing one record per CDR3 protein. The data show approximately 79,000 distinct CDR3 sequences, about 48% seen once. The specimen was blood. The receptors here all came from a male donor in good health, serving as a control.

This clonotype was seen at least ten times. DNA for the CDR3: TGTGCCAGCAGTGAAAGGCAGGAGCGGGGAAACACCATATATTTT. Its protein is CASSERQERGNTIYF. This chain joins TRBV25-1 and TRBJ1-3; D gene ambiguous. Trimming stripped 2 bases from V and 4 bases from J, with 12 bases between. The CDR3 sequence is 15 residues long. Germline CDR1 is MGHDK and CDR2 is SYGVNS.

The chain couples TRBV7-9 to TRBJ2-2, with 10 nucleotides matching TRBD2. V was pared by 5 bases and J by 6 bases, with 3 bases of the junction left unmatched. The CDR3 totals 14 residues. Germline V gene data show CDR1 as SEHNR and CDR2 as FQNEAQ (reference sequence). The CDR3 reads CASSELAGAGELFF. The CDR3 DNA reads as TGTGCCAGCAGCGAGCTAGCGGGAGCCGGGGAGCTGTTTTTT.

The V and J genes are TRBV10-3 and TRBJ2-5; D may be TRBD2 (9 bases). Germline CDR1 is ENHRY and CDR2 is SYGVKD. V lost 10 bases and J 9 bases, leaving 27 bases between the germline ends. The CDR3 is made up of 15 amino acids. The CDR3 protein is CASSQSSGDRKAQYF. The CDR3 nucleotides are TGTGCCAGCAGCCAATCTAGCGGGGACAGGAAGGCCCAGTACTTC.

This clonotype was seen just once. This chain joins TRBV5-1 and TRBJ2-1, with D tentatively TRBD2 (5 bases). Germline values: CDR1 SGHRS, CDR2 YFSETQ. The CDR3 spans 16 residues. V was pared by 0 bases and J by 12 bases, with 22 bases between. The DNA of the CDR3 is TGCGCCAGCAGCTTGGGCGGACTCGATAGCACAGATACGCAGTTCTTC. Protein product: CASSLGGLDSTDTQFF.

The rearrangement links TRBV5-1 to TRBJ2-7, with 12 bases lining up with TRBD2. Germline V gives CDR1 SGHRS, CDR2 YFSETQ. Germline trimming cut 1 base from V and 4 bases from J; bases unmatched to any gene: 6. The length of the CDR3 is 16 residues. CDR3 bases: TGCGCCAGCAGCTTGTGGCTAGCGGGGGGGCGGTACGAGCAGTACTTC. Protein product: CASSLWLAGGRYEQYF.

This chain joins TRBV6-6 and TRBJ1-4; the D gene is possibly TRBD1 (5 bases). Germline CDR1 and CDR2: MNHNY and SVGAGI (reference sequence). This CDR3 is built from 21 residues. V was pared by 0 bases and J by 8 bases, with 31 bases between. The CDR3 bases are TGTGCCAGCAGTTACTCGACAAGAGGGCCGGGACGGACCTATTCGAGGGAAAAACTGTTTTTT. Its protein product is CASSYSTRGPGRTYSREKLFF.

This clonotype was counted ten times or more. The gene calls are TRBV29-1 and TRBJ1-4; no clear D. The V gene lost 7 bases and the J gene lost 8 bases, with 14 bases spanning the gap. Germline V gene data show CDR1 as SQVTM and CDR2 as ANQGSEA. CDR3 length: 12 residues. In nucleotides, the CDR3 is TGCAGCGCTCACTTTGCCGAAGAAAAACTGTTTTTT. Amino acid sequence: CSAHFAEEKLFF.

This chain uses TRBV24-1 with TRBJ1-1; tentatively, D is TRBD1 (6 bases). The V end lost 11 bases, the J end lost 0 bases, and 15 bases lay between the germline ends. This CDR3 region has 14 residues. Germline assignment: CDR1 KGHDR and CDR2 SFDVKD. The CDR3 is CASSPDRVNTEAFF. CDR3 in DNA: TGTGCCAGCTCGCCGGACAGAGTGAACACTGAAGCTTTCTTT.

V is TRBV19 and J is TRBJ1-5; tentative D call: TRBD1 (6 bases). Trimming shortened V by 5 bases and J by 2 bases, and 16 bases separated the two germline ends. Looked up from germline, CDR1 is LNHDA and CDR2 is SQIVND (reference sequence). The length of the CDR3 is 16 residues. The CDR3 spells CASSVSTGSGNQPQHF. CDR3 DNA: TGTGCCAGTAGTGTGTCAACAGGGAGTGGCAATCAGCCCCAGCATTTT.

In its sample, this clonotype was seen a few times. The chain recombines TRBV7-2 with TRBJ1-1; 10 bases align to TRBD1. Unmatched junction bases numbered 13, after V lost 5 bases and J lost 7 bases. Germline CDR1 reads SGHTA; CDR2 reads FQGNSA. The CDR3 covers 16 residues. CDR3 DNA: TGTGCCAGCAGCCCCGGGACAGGGGCGACCCTGGTTGAAGCTTTCTTT. The encoded protein is CASSPGTGATLVEAFF.

V and J are TRBV6-1 and TRBJ2-7; D unresolved. The CDR3 has 16 residues. CDR1 MNHNS and CDR2 SASEGT come from the germline V gene. The germline V and J ends were trimmed by 5 bases and 0 bases, with 17 bases remaining between them. The CDR3 DNA sequence: TGTGCCAGCAGTTACTCATTTTCATCGAGCTCCTACGAGCAGTACTTC. As protein: CASSYSFSSSSYEQYF.

V gene TRBV6-5 combines with J gene TRBJ1-1; no reliable D call. Trimming removed 5 bases at V and 0 bases at J, with 4 bases between. The CDR3 runs to 12 residues. CDR1 is MNHEY and CDR2 is SVGAGI in the germline V gene. DNA of the CDR3: TGTGCCAGCAGTGCGATGAACACTGAAGCTTTCTTT. It is translated as CASSAMNTEAFF.

As concerns this clonotype: One end of the junction is discordant with germline, which a read error may explain. CDR3 DNA: TGTGCCAGCAGTTTCGAAGGAGACACTGAAGCTTTC. Translation: CASSFEGDTEAF. V is TRBV27 and J is TRBJ2-6, with D unclear. This CDR3 region has 12 residues. Per germline, CDR1 MNHEY and CDR2 SMNVEV (reference sequence).

The chain uses TRBV16 and TRBJ1-4; no definite D call. The CDR3 loop spans 14 amino acids. Germline V lookup: CDR1 KGHSY, CDR2 FQNENV. V lost 3 bases to trimming and J lost 7 bases, with 12 bases between them. The CDR3 here is CASSQFGVSEKLFF. The DNA for the CDR3 is TGTGCCAGCAGCCAGTTTGGGGTTAGTGAAAAACTGTTTTTT.

About this clonotype: This CDR3 fails to terminate in the conserved phenylalanine or tryptophan, so it likely reflects a read error. The chain employs TRBV25-1 and TRBJ2-5, with a weak D call TRBD1 (6 bases). The germline V gene has CDR1 MGHDK and CDR2 SYGVNS. The CDR3 loop spans 13 amino acids. V dropped 5 bases and J dropped 6 bases, with 13 bases sitting between them. CDR3 nucleotides: TGTGCCAGCAGTTTACAGGGTTGGAAGACCCAGTACCTC. Encoded protein: CASSLQGWKTQYL.

The chain has TRBV2 and TRBJ2-5, with 8 nucleotides matching TRBD1. The CDR3 runs to 14 residues. Unmatched junction bases numbered 3, after V lost 4 bases and J lost 2 bases. Germline CDR1 SNHLY, CDR2 FYNNEI. The CDR3 DNA is TGTGCCAGCAGTGGGACAGGGAGACAAGAGACCCAGTACTTC. This translates into CASSGTGRQETQYF.

The chain employs TRBV7-9 and TRBJ1-6, with TRBD1 identical over 9 bases. Per the germline V gene, CDR1 is SEHNR and CDR2 is FQNEAQ (reference sequence). V gave up 1 base and J gave up 8 bases; unmatched junction bases: 3. CDR3 length equals 15 residues. The CDR3 spells CASSLGTGEDSPLHF. For the CDR3, the DNA is TGTGCCAGCAGCTTAGGGACAGGGGAGGATTCACCCCTCCACTTT.

This chain's CDR3 is CSAQTGGYNSPLHF. The CDR3 DNA sequence: TGCAGCGCTCAGACAGGGGGCTATAATTCACCCCTCCACTTT. The chain links TRBV29-1 to TRBJ1-6, with 9 bases identical to TRBD1. Per germline, CDR1 SQVTM and CDR2 ANQGSEA. With 7 bases clipped from V and 3 bases from J, the junction kept 4 bases outside the gene matches. The CDR3 consists of 14 residues.

This clonotype has only a few counts. This chain joins TRBV6-1 and TRBJ1-2; D remains ambiguous. In germline, CDR1 is MNHNS, CDR2 SASEGT. The V gene lost 0 bases and the J gene lost 6 bases, with 14 bases spanning the gap. The CDR3 has 15 amino acids. The DNA for the CDR3 is TGTGCCAGCAGTGAAGCATCAGTTTTATGGGATGGCTACACCTTC. The encoded protein is CASSEASVLWDGYTF.

At least ten counts were recorded for this clonotype. The chain joins TRBV6-6 to TRBJ1-4; D is unresolved. The CDR3 length is 14 residues. Germline CDR1 is MNHNY and CDR2 is SVGAGI (reference sequence). V dropped 8 bases and J dropped 5 bases, with 15 bases sitting between them. CDR3 nucleotides: TGTGCCAGCTGCCGCTGGGGTTTAAATGAAAAACTGTTTTTT. As protein: CASCRWGLNEKLFF.

There are many counts of this clonotype. The rearrangement uses TRBV19 and TRBJ2-3; D uncertain. The CDR3 is 13 residues long. The germline V gene encodes CDR1 LNHDA and CDR2 SQIVND (reference sequence). V was shortened by 3 bases and J by 0 bases, with 4 bases between the two germline ends. For the CDR3, the DNA is TGTGCCAGTAGTATCCCTAGCACAGATACGCAGTATTTT. Translated: CASSIPSTDTQYF.

Ten or more counts support this clonotype. The chain joins TRBV9 to TRBJ2-3; 12 bases are a match to TRBD1. The CDR3 is 16 residues long. V trimming: 0 bases; J trimming: 5 bases; junction bases outside the gene matches: 4. Germline V lookup: CDR1 SGDLS, CDR2 YYNGEE. The CDR3: CASSVAGTGGVDTQYF. The CDR3 nucleotides read TGTGCCAGCAGCGTAGCGGGGACAGGGGGCGTAGATACGCAGTATTTT.

J is TRBJ2-1 and V is TRBV9; 8 bases match TRBD1. V trimming: 0 bases; J trimming: 9 bases; junction bases outside the gene matches: 14. This CDR3 contains 17 residues. Looked up from germline, CDR1 is SGDLS and CDR2 is YYNGEE. The CDR3 spells CASSVDATGDTNTEQFF. As DNA, the CDR3 is TGTGCCAGCAGCGTAGATGCGACAGGGGACACGAACACTGAGCAGTTCTTC.

The genes are TRBV29-1 and TRBJ2-7; TRBD1 matches 7 bases. The J segment lost 2 bases and the V segment lost 6 bases, leaving 4 bases of the junction unmatched. Per the germline V gene, CDR1 is SQVTM and CDR2 is ANQGSEA. The CDR3 consists of 12 residues. This CDR3 is CSVRQGPYEQYF. The CDR3 region has the DNA TGCAGCGTGCGACAGGGCCCCTACGAGCAGTACTTC.

The V and J genes are TRBV10-1 and TRBJ2-7, with D perhaps matching TRBD1 (5 bases). V dropped 2 bases and J dropped 2 bases, with 10 bases sitting between them. The CDR3 is 14 amino acids. Germline loops: CDR1 WNHNN, CDR2 SYGVQD (reference sequence). The CDR3 DNA sequence: TGCGCCAGCAGTGAGGTGGCAGGGACCTACGAGCAGTACTTC. It specifies CASSEVAGTYEQYF.

This chain joins TRBV29-1 and TRBJ1-1, with D maybe TRBD1 (6 bases). There are 12 residues in the CDR3. V lost 6 bases to trimming and J lost 4 bases, with 12 bases between them. The V gene's germline CDR1 is SQVTM and CDR2 ANQGSEA. Here the CDR3 reads CSVGGQSTEAFF. CDR3 in DNA: TGCAGCGTGGGGGGCCAGAGCACTGAAGCTTTCTTT. The full variable domain, its missing parts supplied by reference TRBV29-1 and TRBJ1-1, is SAVISQKPSRDICQRGTSLTIQCQVDSQVTMMFWYRQQPGQSLTLIATANQGSEATYESGFVIDKFPISRPNLTFSTLTVSNMSPEDSSIYLCSVGGQSTEAFFGQGTRLTVV.